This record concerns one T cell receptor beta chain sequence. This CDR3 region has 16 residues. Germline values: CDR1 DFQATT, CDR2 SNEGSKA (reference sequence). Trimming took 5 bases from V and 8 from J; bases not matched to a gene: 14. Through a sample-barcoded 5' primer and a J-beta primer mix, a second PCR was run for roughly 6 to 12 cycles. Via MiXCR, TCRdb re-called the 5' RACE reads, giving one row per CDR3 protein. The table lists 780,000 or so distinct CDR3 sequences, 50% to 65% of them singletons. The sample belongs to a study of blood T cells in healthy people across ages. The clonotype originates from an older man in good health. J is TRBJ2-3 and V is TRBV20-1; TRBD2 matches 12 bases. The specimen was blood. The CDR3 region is CSARTGTSGRSATQYF. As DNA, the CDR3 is TGCAGTGCTCGGACCGGGACTAGCGGGCGGTCGGCTACGCAGTATTTT.